The 27 T cell receptor beta chains below come from one sample, sequenced in a study of blood T cell repertoires in COVID-19. Here immunoSEQ multiplex PCR was the method, and the copy in TCRdb shows in-frame clones only, minus some. In the table there are 35,000 to 50,000 clones, about 77% of which are singletons. Specimen: peripheral blood. Receptors originate from a man older than 75 with acute or convalescent COVID-19.

As for this clone: Other nucleotide sequences in the sample specify the same CDR3. This chain links TRBV5-1 with TRBJ1-5; D may be TRBD1 (6 bases). The V and J ends lost 0 bases and 2 bases respectively, with 12 bases between them. There are 16 residues in the CDR3. Germline CDR1 reads SGHRS; CDR2 reads YFSETQ. Here the CDR3 reads CASSLGGLQGNQPQHF. For the CDR3, the DNA is TGCGCCAGCAGCTTGGGGGGGCTCCAGGGCAATCAGCCCCAGCATTTT.

A few counts support this clone. The genes are TRBV5-1 and TRBJ1-6; 7 bases map to TRBD1. V lost 4 bases to trimming and J lost 6 bases; unmatched junction nucleotides: 4. The CDR3 consists of 14 residues. From germline, CDR1 is SGHRS and CDR2 YFSETQ. This CDR3 is CASSTQGSNSPLHF. As DNA, the CDR3 is TGCGCCAGCAGCACACAGGGGAGTAATTCACCCCTCCACTTT.

The V call is TRBV3-1 (or the pseudogene TRBV3-2), the J call TRBJ1-2, with 10 bases identical to TRBD1. CDR3 length: 14 residues. The junction had 4 bases not matched to a gene; V was cut back by 6 bases and J by 3 bases. Germline loops: CDR1 LGHDT, CDR2 YNNKEL (reference sequence). The CDR3 sequence: CASSQTGGYYGYTF. The CDR3 nucleotides are TGTGCCAGCAGTCAGACAGGGGGCTACTATGGCTACACCTTC.

V gene TRBV3-1 (or the pseudogene TRBV3-2) combines with J gene TRBJ2-1, with 11 positions matching TRBD2. This CDR3 is built from 15 residues. The V gene end was trimmed by 3 bases and the J gene end by 9 bases; junction bases not matched to a gene: 7. Germline V CDR1 and CDR2: LGHDT, YNNKEL (reference sequence). DNA of the CDR3: TGTGCCAGCAGCCATGGGCTAGCGGGAGGTGGTGAGCAGTTCTTC. It yields the protein CASSHGLAGGGEQFF.

This chain uses TRBV29-1 with TRBJ2-5, with 7 nucleotides matching TRBD1. After removal of 4 bases from V and 5 bases from J, the junction contained 4 bases not matched to a gene. There are 12 residues in the CDR3. Germline loops: CDR1 SQVTM, CDR2 ANQGSEA. Here the CDR3 reads CSVGSRGETQYF. CDR3 sequence (DNA): TGCAGCGTTGGATCCAGGGGGGAGACCCAGTACTTC.

The chain joins TRBV13 to TRBJ2-4; 15 nucleotides align to TRBD2. The CDR3 is 19 residues long. V lost 5 bases, J lost 3 bases, and 11 bases stayed unmatched. Per germline, CDR1 PRHDT and CDR2 FYEKMQ (reference sequence). The CDR3 DNA sequence: TGTGCCAGCAGCCCCGAGCCGGGACTAGCGGGGGGCGGCAAAAACATTCAGTACTTC. Translation gives CASSPEPGLAGGGKNIQYF.

This chain joins TRBV4-2 and TRBJ1-2; 10 bases agree with TRBD1. Germline V lookup: CDR1 LGHNA, CDR2 YNFKEQ. The CDR3 consists of 12 residues. V trimming: 7 bases; J trimming: 8 bases; junction bases outside the gene matches: 4. CDR3 sequence: CASNGQGEGYTF. The DNA for the CDR3 is TGTGCCAGCAATGGACAGGGGGAGGGCTACACCTTC.

This sequence joins TRBV19 and TRBJ2-3; 8 bases fit TRBD2. Trimming cost V 1 base and J 6 bases; bases outside gene matches: 6. The CDR3 sequence is 15 residues long. Germline CDR1 is LNHDA and CDR2 is SQIVND (reference sequence). The CDR3: CASSIGGTRWDTQYF. DNA of the CDR3: TGTGCCAGTAGTATAGGAGGGACTAGATGGGATACGCAGTATTTT.

CDR3 coding DNA: TGTGCCAGCAGCCAAGATAAAGGAGGACAGGGCTATTATGGCTACACCTTC. It is translated as CASSQDKGGQGYYGYTF. The chain recombines TRBV4-2 with TRBJ1-2; TRBD1 matches at 8 bases. This CDR3 is built from 17 residues. CDR1 is LGHNA, CDR2 YNFKEQ, per germline. The ends lost 0 bases at V and 5 bases at J; junction bases unmatched: 11.

This chain uses TRBV29-1 with TRBJ2-3; 8 bases line up with TRBD2. The junction had 11 bases not matched to a gene; V was cut back by 2 bases and J by 4 bases. Germline loops: CDR1 SQVTM, CDR2 ANQGSEA. This CDR3 spans 16 amino acids. CDR3: CSVETESGSFADTQYF. CDR3 nucleotide sequence: TGCAGCGTTGAAACCGAGAGCGGGAGCTTCGCAGATACGCAGTATTTT.

The chain employs TRBV14 and TRBJ2-1; 9 bases match TRBD2. Germline V gene data show CDR1 as SGHDN and CDR2 as FVKESK. This CDR3 is 16 amino acids long. V shed 0 bases, J shed 3 bases, and the junction held 3 bases outside the gene matches. The CDR3 protein is CASSQERGGYYNEQFF. In DNA, the CDR3 is TGTGCCAGCAGCCAAGAGCGGGGGGGGTACTACAATGAGCAGTTCTTC.

In this sample, this clone turned up a few times. The V and J genes are TRBV5-8 and TRBJ2-3, with D perhaps TRBD2 (6 bases). Germline loops: CDR1 SGHTS, CDR2 YDEGEE. The CDR3 has 18 residues. Trimming stripped 7 bases from V and 0 bases from J, with 24 bases between. The DNA of the CDR3 is TGTGCCAGCGGCTATAGACCGCGGGGCCGTGCTAGCACAGATACGCAGTATTTT. Translating gives CASGYRPRGRASTDTQYF. The variable domain in full, completed from reference TRBV5-8 and TRBJ2-3, reads EAGVTQSPTHLIKTRGQQATLRCSPISGHTSVYWYQQALGLGLQFLLWYDEGEERNRGNFPPRFSGRQFPNYSSELNVNALELEDSALYLCASGYRPRGRASTDTQYFGPGTRLTVL.

CDR3 amino acids: CASDAGYNQPQHF. In DNA form, the CDR3 reads TGTGCCAGCGATGCAGGTTACAATCAGCCCCAGCATTTT. The V and J genes are TRBV6-5 and TRBJ1-5, with D hard to call. CDR1 and CDR2 from the germline V gene are MNHEY and SVGAGI. The V gene lost 8 bases and the J gene lost 3 bases, with 11 bases spanning the gap. The CDR3 spans 13 residues.

The V call is TRBV6-5, the J call TRBJ1-3; perhaps TRBD1 as D (5 bases). CDR3 length equals 15 residues. Germline V CDR1 and CDR2: MNHEY, SVGAGI. V was shortened by 7 bases and J by 0 bases, with 13 bases between the two germline ends. In DNA, the CDR3 is TGTGCCAGCACCTCGACAGTACTCTCTGGAAACACCATATATTTT. Protein sequence: CASTSTVLSGNTIYF.

The chain employs TRBV29-1 and TRBJ2-1, with D unresolved. The V and J ends lost 7 bases and 5 bases respectively, with 9 bases between them. CDR3 length: 11 amino acids. CDR1 is SQVTM and CDR2 is ANQGSEA in the germline V gene. The DNA for the CDR3 is TGCAGCGCCGAGGCGGACAATGAGCAGTTCTTC. Protein sequence: CSAEADNEQFF.

This CDR3 is CASSLGQGLGETQYF. The CDR3 DNA sequence: TGCGCCAGCAGCTTGGGACAGGGCTTAGGGGAGACCCAGTACTTC. This chain uses TRBV5-1 with TRBJ2-5; 7 bases are shared with TRBD1. Losses at the gene ends were 0 bases for V and 5 bases for J; bases not matched to a gene: 7. The CDR3 totals 15 residues. The germline V gene encodes CDR1 SGHRS and CDR2 YFSETQ.

The rearrangement joins TRBV4-1 to TRBJ2-7; 10 nucleotides agree with TRBD2. The germline V gene has CDR1 MGHRA and CDR2 YSYEKL. The CDR3 covers 17 residues. The junction had 8 bases not matched to a gene; V was cut back by 0 bases and J by 3 bases. The chain's CDR3 is CASSQDRQAGGYYEQYF. The CDR3 DNA reads as TGCGCCAGCAGCCAAGATCGACAAGCGGGGGGGTACTACGAGCAGTACTTC.

The chain has TRBV5-1 and TRBJ1-2, with 8 bases lining up with TRBD1. The junction had 9 bases not matched to a gene; V was cut back by 5 bases and J by 6 bases. CDR3 length equals 14 residues. Germline V gene data show CDR1 as SGHRS and CDR2 as YFSETQ. Here the CDR3 DNA reads TGCGCCAGCAGACAGGGAACAGGGGGTAATGGCTACACCTTC. Amino acid sequence: CASRQGTGGNGYTF.

The chain uses TRBV7-9 and TRBJ2-7; D not resolved. Germline values: CDR1 SEHNR, CDR2 FQNEAQ (reference sequence). The germline V and J ends were trimmed by 5 bases and 3 bases, with 14 bases remaining between them. The CDR3 spans 14 residues. In DNA, the CDR3 is TGTGCCAGCAGCCAAGGAGTAGCTGGCTACGAGCAGTACTTC. Its translation: CASSQGVAGYEQYF.

This clone has more than one count but fewer than ten. The sample has other DNA sequences that encode this CDR3 too. This chain joins TRBV2 and TRBJ1-6, with D unclear. The germline gives CDR1 SNHLY, CDR2 FYNNEI. The V end was cut by 3 bases, the J end by 0 bases, with 3 bases between. This CDR3 comprises 14 residues. The CDR3 spells CASSESSYNSPLHF. The CDR3 DNA sequence: TGTGCCAGCAGTGAGAGCTCCTATAATTCACCCCTCCACTTT.

This rearrangement joins TRBV5-4 to TRBJ2-7; 9 nucleotides align to TRBD2. Germline CDR1 and CDR2: SGHNT and YYREEE (reference sequence). V trimming: 2 bases; J trimming: 2 bases; junction bases outside the gene matches: 5. This CDR3 is 15 amino acids long. The CDR3 DNA sequence: TGTGCCAGCAGCTTCTTGGCGGGAGGGACCTACGAGCAGTACTTC. Translation gives CASSFLAGGTYEQYF. Supplemented by reference TRBV5-4 and TRBJ2-7, the full variable domain reads ETGVTQSPTHLIKTRGQQVTLRCSSQSGHNTVSWYQQALGQGPQFIFQYYREEENGRGNFPPRFSGLQFPNYSSELNVNALELDDSALYLCASSFLAGGTYEQYFGPGTRLTVT.

This clone was recorded once. This rearrangement joins TRBV19 to TRBJ1-6; 9 nucleotides match TRBD1. This CDR3 comprises 16 residues. The V segment lost 3 bases and the J segment 5 bases; nucleotides outside the gene matches: 5. Germline V lookup: CDR1 LNHDA, CDR2 SQIVND (reference sequence). The CDR3 DNA sequence: TGTGCCAGTAGTATCAGGACAGGGGCGAATAATTCACCCCTCCACTTT. It is translated as CASSIRTGANNSPLHF.

This clone was detected a few times. The chain joins TRBV30 to TRBJ1-5; TRBD1 matches 8 bases. Germline CDR1 GTSNPN, CDR2 SVGIG (reference sequence). This CDR3 spans 14 amino acids. The trim removed 2 bases at V and 6 bases at J, leaving 6 bases unmatched. CDR3 sequence: CAWSSGQGGQPQHF. The CDR3 DNA reads as TGTGCCTGGAGTTCAGGACAGGGCGGTCAGCCCCAGCATTTT.

This chain connects TRBV12-2 to TRBJ2-3; the tabulated D call, TRBD2, remains unverified against the DNA. TRBV12-2 is recorded as a pseudogene. This CDR3 is 15 amino acids long. Here the CDR3 reads CASRPRTSGWHTQYF. CDR3 sequence (DNA): TGTGCAAGTCGCCCGAGGACTAGCGGGTGGCATACGCAGTATTTT.

The chain has TRBV4-2 and TRBJ1-3; 8 bases are shared with TRBD1. In germline, CDR1 is LGHNA, CDR2 YNFKEQ. This CDR3 spans 17 amino acids. With V trimmed by 1 base and J by 0 bases, 5 bases remained unmatched. Here the CDR3 DNA reads TGTGCCAGCAGCCAAGTGGGGACAGGAGGCTCTGGAAACACCATATATTTT. The encoded protein is CASSQVGTGGSGNTIYF.

The chain couples TRBV9 to TRBJ1-6; D is uncertain. The V gene lost 1 base and the J gene lost 3 bases, with 5 bases spanning the gap. The germline gives CDR1 SGDLS, CDR2 YYNGEE. This CDR3 has 14 amino acids. CDR3 sequence reads: CASSVRDYNSPLHF. The CDR3 DNA is TGTGCCAGCAGCGTACGAGACTATAATTCACCCCTCCACTTT.

This clone was observed once. The chain couples TRBV7-6 to TRBJ2-1, with TRBD2 matching over 10 bases. In germline, CDR1 is SGHVS, CDR2 FNYEAQ. The length of the CDR3 is 14 residues. With 5 bases clipped from V and 9 bases from J, the junction kept 7 bases outside the gene matches. The CDR3 spells CASSRRASGGEQFF. The CDR3 nucleotides are TGTGCCAGCAGCCGTAGAGCTAGCGGGGGTGAGCAGTTCTTC. Full variable domain (remainder filled in from reference TRBV7-6 and TRBJ2-1): GAGVSQSPRYKVTKRGQDVALRCDPISGHVSLYWYRQALGQGPEFLTYFNYEAQQDKSGLPNDRFSAERPEGSISTLTIQRTEQRDSAMYRCASSRRASGGEQFFGPGTRLTVL.